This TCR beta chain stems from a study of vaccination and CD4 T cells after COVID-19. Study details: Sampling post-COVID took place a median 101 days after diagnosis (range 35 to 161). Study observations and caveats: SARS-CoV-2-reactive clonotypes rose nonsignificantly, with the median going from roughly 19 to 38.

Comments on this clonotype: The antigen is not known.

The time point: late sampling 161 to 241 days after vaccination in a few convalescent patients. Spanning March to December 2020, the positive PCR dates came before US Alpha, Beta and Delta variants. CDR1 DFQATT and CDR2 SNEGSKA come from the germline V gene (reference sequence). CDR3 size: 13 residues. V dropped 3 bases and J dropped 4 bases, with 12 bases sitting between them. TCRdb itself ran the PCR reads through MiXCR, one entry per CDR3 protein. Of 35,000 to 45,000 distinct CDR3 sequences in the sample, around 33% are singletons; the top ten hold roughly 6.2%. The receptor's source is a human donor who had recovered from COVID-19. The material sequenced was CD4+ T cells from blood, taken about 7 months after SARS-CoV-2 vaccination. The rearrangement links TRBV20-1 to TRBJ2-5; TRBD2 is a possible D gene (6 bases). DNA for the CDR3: TGCAGTGCTAGGGAGGGATACCTAGAGACCCAGTACTTC. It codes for CSAREGYLETQYF.